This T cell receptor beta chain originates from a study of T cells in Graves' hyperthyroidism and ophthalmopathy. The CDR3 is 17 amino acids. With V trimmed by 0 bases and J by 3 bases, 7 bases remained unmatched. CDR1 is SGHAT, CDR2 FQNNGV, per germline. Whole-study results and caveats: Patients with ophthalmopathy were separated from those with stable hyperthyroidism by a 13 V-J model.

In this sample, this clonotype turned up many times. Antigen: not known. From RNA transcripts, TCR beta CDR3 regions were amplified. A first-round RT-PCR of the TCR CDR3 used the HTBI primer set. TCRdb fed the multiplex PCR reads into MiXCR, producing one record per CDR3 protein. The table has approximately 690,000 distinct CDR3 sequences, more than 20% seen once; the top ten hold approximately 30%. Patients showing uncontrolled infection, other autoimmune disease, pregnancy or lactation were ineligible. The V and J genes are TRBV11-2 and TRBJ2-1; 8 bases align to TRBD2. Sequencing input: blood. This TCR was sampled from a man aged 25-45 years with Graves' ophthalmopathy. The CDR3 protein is CASSLDRLAGSYNEQFF. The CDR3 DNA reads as TGTGCCAGCAGCTTAGATAGATTAGCGGGAAGCTACAATGAGCAGTTCTTC. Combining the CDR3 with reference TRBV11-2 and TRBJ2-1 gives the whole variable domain EAGVAQSPRYKIIEKRQSVAFWCNPISGHATLYWYQQILGQGPKLLIQFQNNGVVDDSQLPKDRFSAERLKGVDSTLKIQPAKLEDSAVYLCASSLDRLAGSYNEQFFGPGTRLTVL.